This TCR beta chain was identified in a study of blood T cell repertoires in COVID-19. About the research overall: Samples of COVID-19 (acute and convalescent) were obtained from the United States, Italy and Spain. Sources were T cells, B-cell-depleted T cells, or PBMCs; the material itself was cDNA or gDNA.

This clone appeared once. Original analysis: Amplifying reference gene primers gave estimates of nucleated cell counts. Clones were sequenced by immunoSEQ multiplex PCR, and TCRdb holds only the in-frame ones, with some missing. The D gene and trimming were derived from the DNA, and the V and J assignments and clone size from that table. The data contain about 220,000 clones, 82% of them singletons. Sequenced sample: peripheral blood. The receptor's source is a woman aged 80 or over with acute or convalescent COVID-19.

The CDR3 reads CASSDRGNLEADTQYF. CDR3 coding DNA: TGTGCCAGCAGTGATAGGGGGAATCTCGAGGCAGATACGCAGTATTTT. V usage is TRBV6-1 and J usage is TRBJ2-3; possibly TRBD1 for D (6 bases). Deletions cut 3 bases from V and 4 bases from J, with 17 bases between. The CDR3 has 16 residues. Per germline, CDR1 MNHNS and CDR2 SASEGT.